A selection of T cell receptor beta chains follows, all from one sample in a study of CD8 T cells in Susac syndrome. TCRdb called the immunoSEQ multiplex PCR reads again in MiXCR, with one record for every CDR3 protein. This table holds 150,000 to 200,000 distinct CDR3 sequences, 92% found once. The sequencing sample was made of CD4+ T cells from PBMCs. The receptors were gathered from a human donor in good health. Each CDR3 is given with its conserved first and last residue. Each record gives: clone size, V gene, J gene, D gene, CDR3 DNA, CDR3 protein. The D gene is left open where the match is weak. Clone size is not always given. Where it is, it says once, few, many or a class for expanded clones.

>NA|TRBV10-3|TRBJ2-1|TRBD2
TGTGCCATCAGTGCGGGAGCGGGAAACAATGAGCAGTTCTTC
CAISAGAGNNEQFF
>NA|TRBV6-1|TRBJ2-2|NA
TGTTTGGCTAGGGGGCAGGGGGGCACCGGGGAGCTGTTTTTT
CLARGQGGTGELFF
>NA|TRBV5-1|TRBJ2-5|NA
TGCGCCACCCGAGTAAGTGGAGAGACCCAGTACTTC
CATRVSGETQYF
>NA|TRBV27|TRBJ1-5|NA
TGTGCCAGCAGTCCGCACAATCAGCCCCAGCATTTT
CASSPHNQPQHF
>few|TRBV14|TRBJ1-1|NA
TGTGCCAGCAGCCGGCAGGTGAACACTGAAGCTTTCTTT
CASSRQVNTEAFF
>NA|TRBV7-3|TRBJ1-1|NA
TGTGCCAGCAGCCCAGCCGGGGGGGCAAACACTGAAGCTTTCTTT
CASSPAGGANTEAFF
>NA|TRBV12-3/TRBV12-4|TRBJ1-1|NA
TGTGCCAGCAGGTACACGAACACTGAAGCTTTCTTT
CASRYTNTEAFF
>NA|TRBV27|TRBJ1-6|NA
TGTGCCAGCAGTTTAACTGGGTATTCACCCCTCCACTTT
CASSLTGYSPLHF
>NA|TRBV6-5|TRBJ2-7|NA
TGTGCCAGCAGTTACTCGTATGGGGACAATTACGAGCAGTACTTC
CASSYSYGDNYEQYF
>NA|TRBV2|TRBJ2-5|TRBD1
TGTGCCAGCAGTTATGGACAGGGGGCCCAGTACTTC
CASSYGQGAQYF
>NA|TRBV11-2|TRBJ2-5|TRBD1
TGTGCCAGCAGCTTGGGTGCCTGGGACAGGGGAGGGACCCAGTACTTC
CASSLGAWDRGGTQYF
>NA|TRBV15|TRBJ2-1|NA
TGTGCCACCAGCAGAGCGGGCAGAACCTACAATGAGCAGTTCTTC
CATSRAGRTYNEQFF
>NA|TRBV6-1|TRBJ1-5|TRBD1
TGTGCCAGCAGTGAATATAGGGCAGGGACAGGGCAGCCCCAGCATTTT
CASSEYRAGTGQPQHF
>NA|TRBV2|TRBJ2-1|TRBD2
TGTGCCAGCAGGAGGTTAACTAGCGGGGCCTACAATGAGCAGTTCTTC
CASRRLTSGAYNEQFF
>NA|TRBV5-1|TRBJ2-5|TRBD1
TGCGCCAGCAGCTCGACAGGGGTACTGACCCAGTACTTC
CASSSTGVLTQYF